A selection of T cell receptor beta chains follows, all from one sample in a study of cytomegalovirus exposure and HLA in healthy donors. Sequencing was performed with immunoSEQ multiplex PCR; in TCRdb, only in-frame clones are kept and a portion is missing. The table lists 170,000 or so clones, 80% to 90% of them singletons, with approximately 2% in the top ten. The sequencing sample was made of PBMCs. All receptors derive from a young woman in good health and CMV-seronegative. CDR3s include the opening cysteine and the closing phenylalanine or tryptophan. D genes are given only for firm matches. The listing skips clone size in some rows; elsewhere it reads once, few, many or a size class.

CDR3 length: 13
D gene: -
V gene: TRBV27
J gene: TRBJ2-1
clone size: -
CDR3 DNA: TGTGCCAGCAGGCGGGGGCCACGCTATGAGCAGTTCTTC
CDR3 protein: CASRRGPRYEQFF

CDR3 length: 16
D gene: -
V gene: TRBV18
J gene: TRBJ1-4
clone size: few
CDR3 DNA: TGTGCCAGCTCACCTCGGTCGGGGATCGCTAATGAAAAACTGTTTTTT
CDR3 protein: CASSPRSGIANEKLFF

CDR3 length: 14
D gene: -
V gene: TRBV19
J gene: TRBJ2-3
clone size: -
CDR3 DNA: TGTGCCAGTAAGGGGAACAGAGAGACAGATACGCAGTATTTT
CDR3 protein: CASKGNRETDTQYF

CDR3 length: 14
D gene: TRBD1
V gene: TRBV19
J gene: TRBJ2-7
clone size: -
CDR3 DNA: TGTGCCAGTAGTATGGCGCAGGGGGCCCACGAGCAGTACTTC
CDR3 protein: CASSMAQGAHEQYF

CDR3 length: 15
D gene: -
V gene: TRBV19
J gene: TRBJ2-3
clone size: -
CDR3 DNA: TGTGCCAGTAGTGGGAGAGGGAAGAGCACAGATACGCAGTATTTT
CDR3 protein: CASSGRGKSTDTQYF

CDR3 length: 16
D gene: -
V gene: TRBV28
J gene: TRBJ1-3
clone size: -
CDR3 DNA: TGTGCCAGCACCGACTCCGGAGGGAGGTCTGGAAACACCATATATTTT
CDR3 protein: CASTDSGGRSGNTIYF

CDR3 length: 16
D gene: TRBD1
V gene: TRBV6-1
J gene: TRBJ1-2
clone size: -
CDR3 DNA: TGTGCCAGCAGTGCGACCGGGACCAGGGGGATGTATGGCTACACCTTC
CDR3 protein: CASSATGTRGMYGYTF

CDR3 length: 14
D gene: -
V gene: TRBV19
J gene: TRBJ2-7
clone size: -
CDR3 DNA: TGTGCCAGTAGTATGACGATGGGGCCCTACGAGCAGTACTTC
CDR3 protein: CASSMTMGPYEQYF

CDR3 length: 15
D gene: TRBD1
V gene: TRBV5-1
J gene: TRBJ1-5
clone size: -
CDR3 DNA: TGCGCCAGCAGTTGGACAGGGCTAAGCAATCAGCCCCAGCATTTT
CDR3 protein: CASSWTGLSNQPQHF

CDR3 length: 12
D gene: -
V gene: TRBV7-9
J gene: TRBJ1-5
clone size: -
CDR3 DNA: TGTGCCAGCAGCTTAGTCGGTCAGCCCCAGCATTTT
CDR3 protein: CASSLVGQPQHF

CDR3 length: 13
D gene: TRBD1
V gene: TRBV29-1
J gene: TRBJ2-7
clone size: -
CDR3 DNA: TGCAGCGTAGAAAAGGACAGGGCGGACGAGCAGTACTTC
CDR3 protein: CSVEKDRADEQYF

CDR3 length: 17
D gene: TRBD2
V gene: TRBV4-1
J gene: TRBJ2-3
clone size: -
CDR3 DNA: TGCGCCAGCAGCCAACTCCCCCTGCGGGGGGGCCGGGATACGCAGTATTTT
CDR3 protein: CASSQLPLRGGRDTQYF

CDR3 length: 16
D gene: TRBD2
V gene: TRBV6-6
J gene: TRBJ2-1
clone size: -
CDR3 DNA: TGTGCCAGCAGTTTAGCGGGAGCACGATCCTACAATGAGCAGTTCTTC
CDR3 protein: CASSLAGARSYNEQFF

CDR3 length: 15
D gene: -
V gene: TRBV5-1
J gene: TRBJ2-7
clone size: -
CDR3 DNA: TGCGCCAGCAGCCCGGGGGAAGGGAAGGTGGACGAGCAGTACTTC
CDR3 protein: CASSPGEGKVDEQYF

CDR3 length: 15
D gene: -
V gene: TRBV2
J gene: TRBJ2-3
clone size: -
CDR3 DNA: TGTGCCAGCAGGAGAGAGGGGGTGGGTGCAGATACGCAGTATTTT
CDR3 protein: CASRREGVGADTQYF

CDR3 length: 14
D gene: TRBD2
V gene: TRBV5-6
J gene: TRBJ2-1
clone size: -
CDR3 DNA: TGTGCCAGCAGCTTGGGACTAGCGGGAGGGCCGGAGTTCTTC
CDR3 protein: CASSLGLAGGPEFF

CDR3 length: 15
D gene: TRBD1
V gene: TRBV6-1
J gene: TRBJ2-3
clone size: -
CDR3 DNA: TGTGCCAGCAGTGATAGGACAGGGAGCACAGATACGCAGTATTTT
CDR3 protein: CASSDRTGSTDTQYF

CDR3 length: 14
D gene: -
V gene: TRBV6-5
J gene: TRBJ1-6
clone size: -
CDR3 DNA: TGTGCCAGCAGAATATTCAGCTATAATTCACCCCTCCACTTT
CDR3 protein: CASRIFSYNSPLHF

CDR3 length: 15
D gene: TRBD1
V gene: TRBV27
J gene: TRBJ1-4
clone size: -
CDR3 DNA: TGTGCCAGCAGCAACCCCCGACAGGGAAATGAAAAACTGTTTTTT
CDR3 protein: CASSNPRQGNEKLFF

CDR3 length: 15
D gene: -
V gene: TRBV6-5
J gene: TRBJ1-2
clone size: few
CDR3 DNA: TGTGCCAGCAGTTCCACATCGACAGGAAGCTATGGCTACACCTTC
CDR3 protein: CASSSTSTGSYGYTF

CDR3 length: 16
D gene: -
V gene: TRBV7-2
J gene: TRBJ2-6
clone size: -
CDR3 DNA: TGTGCCAGCAGCGCACGGACACGCTCTGGGGCCAACGTCCTGACTTTC
CDR3 protein: CASSARTRSGANVLTF

CDR3 length: 20
D gene: -
V gene: TRBV27
J gene: TRBJ2-7
clone size: -
CDR3 DNA: TGTGCCAGCAGGGCCGTACAGGGCGGATATATGTTCGACCCATCCTACGAGCAGTACTTC
CDR3 protein: CASRAVQGGYMFDPSYEQYF

CDR3 length: 12
D gene: -
V gene: TRBV30
J gene: TRBJ1-6
clone size: -
CDR3 DNA: TGTGCCTGGAGTCAAAGGAGTTCACCCCTCCACTTT
CDR3 protein: CAWSQRSSPLHF

CDR3 length: 14
D gene: -
V gene: TRBV10-3
J gene: TRBJ1-5
clone size: -
CDR3 DNA: TGTGCCATCAGTAGAACAGGGAGCAATCAGCCCCAGCATTTT
CDR3 protein: CAISRTGSNQPQHF

CDR3 length: 17
D gene: TRBD2
V gene: TRBV27
J gene: TRBJ2-1
clone size: -
CDR3 DNA: TGTGCCAGCAGTTTGCTAGCGGGCTACGATTCCTACAATGAGCAGTTCTTC
CDR3 protein: CASSLLAGYDSYNEQFF

CDR3 length: 14
D gene: -
V gene: TRBV27
J gene: TRBJ1-2
clone size: -
CDR3 DNA: TGTGCCAGCAGTTCCCTACAGGGTAACTATGGCTACACCTTC
CDR3 protein: CASSSLQGNYGYTF

CDR3 length: 12
D gene: TRBD1
V gene: TRBV6-1
J gene: TRBJ1-2
clone size: -
CDR3 DNA: TGTGCCAGCAGCCCGACAGGGAGAGGCTACACCTTC
CDR3 protein: CASSPTGRGYTF

CDR3 length: 13
D gene: TRBD1
V gene: TRBV29-1
J gene: TRBJ1-1
clone size: few
CDR3 DNA: TGCAGCGTTGCAGACAGGGGGGACACTGAAGCTTTCTTT
CDR3 protein: CSVADRGDTEAFF

CDR3 length: 21
D gene: -
V gene: TRBV21-1
J gene: TRBJ1-5
clone size: -
CDR3 DNA: TGTGCCAGCAGCTCGAAGGGGGGTAAGGGACAGGAAAATGGTAGCAATCAGCCCCAGCATTTT
CDR3 protein: CASSSKGGKGQENGSNQPQHF

CDR3 length: 15
D gene: TRBD1
V gene: TRBV7-8
J gene: TRBJ1-1
clone size: once
CDR3 DNA: TGTGCCAGCAGCCTAACAAACAGGGGTGGAACTGAAGCTTTCTTT
CDR3 protein: CASSLTNRGGTEAFF

CDR3 length: 15
D gene: TRBD2
V gene: TRBV27
J gene: TRBJ2-5
clone size: -
CDR3 DNA: TGTGCCAGCAGTGTGGGCGGGACGGGGGGAGAGACCCAGTACTTC
CDR3 protein: CASSVGGTGGETQYF

CDR3 length: 15
D gene: -
V gene: TRBV5-8
J gene: TRBJ2-7
clone size: -
CDR3 DNA: TGTGCCAGCAGCTTTTCGTCAGGGAAGTCCTACGAGCAGTACTTC
CDR3 protein: CASSFSSGKSYEQYF

CDR3 length: 13
D gene: -
V gene: TRBV27
J gene: TRBJ1-2
clone size: -
CDR3 DNA: TGTGCCAGCACCCCGGACCTCCGGGGAGGCTACACCTTC
CDR3 protein: CASTPDLRGGYTF

CDR3 length: 15
D gene: TRBD1
V gene: TRBV2
J gene: TRBJ1-5
clone size: -
CDR3 DNA: TGTGCCAGCAGTGACACGGCAGGGGGTGGTCAGCCCCAGCATTTT
CDR3 protein: CASSDTAGGGQPQHF

CDR3 length: 18
D gene: -
V gene: TRBV7-6
J gene: TRBJ1-2
clone size: -
CDR3 DNA: TGTGCCAGCAGCGACGGCACCGAACCCCTTCCCTCACTCGGGGGCTACACCTTC
CDR3 protein: CASSDGTEPLPSLGGYTF

CDR3 length: 15
D gene: -
V gene: TRBV7-9
J gene: TRBJ2-6
clone size: -
CDR3 DNA: TGTGCCAGCAGCTTAGCCCTAGCTGGGGCCAACGTCCTGACTTTC
CDR3 protein: CASSLALAGANVLTF

CDR3 length: 17
D gene: TRBD2
V gene: TRBV5-8
J gene: TRBJ2-1
clone size: once
CDR3 DNA: TGTGCCAGCAGCTTTGAGCGGGGGGGAAGCTCCTACAATGAGCAGTTCTTC
CDR3 protein: CASSFERGGSSYNEQFF

CDR3 length: 13
D gene: TRBD1
V gene: TRBV6-1
J gene: TRBJ2-7
clone size: few
CDR3 DNA: TGTGCCAGCAGAGGGACAGGGTCCTACGAGCAGTACTTC
CDR3 protein: CASRGTGSYEQYF

CDR3 length: 16
D gene: -
V gene: TRBV11-2
J gene: TRBJ2-7
clone size: -
CDR3 DNA: TGTGCCAGCAGCCCGCAGGGTCTGGTCCCCTCCTACGAGCAGTACTTC
CDR3 protein: CASSPQGLVPSYEQYF

CDR3 length: 15
D gene: -
V gene: TRBV14
J gene: TRBJ2-7
clone size: -
CDR3 DNA: TGTGCCAGCAGCTTCTTAGCGGACCTAACGGGCGAGCAGTACTTC
CDR3 protein: CASSFLADLTGEQYF

CDR3 length: 17
D gene: TRBD2
V gene: TRBV4-1
J gene: TRBJ2-1
clone size: few
CDR3 DNA: TGCGCCAGCAGCCAAGAAGCTAGCGGGAGCTCCTACAATGAGCAGTTCTTC
CDR3 protein: CASSQEASGSSYNEQFF

CDR3 length: 18
D gene: TRBD2
V gene: TRBV5-1
J gene: TRBJ2-1
clone size: -
CDR3 DNA: TGCGCCAGCAGCTTGGAGGGTAGCGGGAGCCCTCCTGGCAATGAGCAGTTCTTC
CDR3 protein: CASSLEGSGSPPGNEQFF

CDR3 length: 14
D gene: -
V gene: TRBV27
J gene: TRBJ2-7
clone size: -
CDR3 DNA: TGTGCCAGCAGTTCCAGGGGTTGGAACTACGAGCAGTACTTC
CDR3 protein: CASSSRGWNYEQYF

CDR3 length: 14
D gene: -
V gene: TRBV7-2
J gene: TRBJ2-5
clone size: -
CDR3 DNA: TGTGCCAGCAGCTCGTCAACAGGGACGGAGACCCAGTACTTC
CDR3 protein: CASSSSTGTETQYF

CDR3 length: 14
D gene: -
V gene: TRBV11-1
J gene: TRBJ1-3
clone size: -
CDR3 DNA: TGTGCCAGCAGCCCAGCGTCTGATGGAAACACCATATATTTT
CDR3 protein: CASSPASDGNTIYF

CDR3 length: 15
D gene: TRBD1
V gene: TRBV11-2
J gene: TRBJ1-4
clone size: -
CDR3 DNA: TGTGCCAGCAGCTTAGCGACAGGGGCTGGTGAAAAACTGTTTTTT
CDR3 protein: CASSLATGAGEKLFF

CDR3 length: 14
D gene: TRBD1
V gene: TRBV5-4
J gene: TRBJ1-2
clone size: -
CDR3 DNA: TGTGCCAGCAGCTTCGGTAACAGGGGAGGTGGCTACACCTTC
CDR3 protein: CASSFGNRGGGYTF

CDR3 length: 14
D gene: TRBD1
V gene: TRBV10-3
J gene: TRBJ1-5
clone size: -
CDR3 DNA: TGTGCCATCAGTGAGGGGACAGAGAATCAGCCCCAGCATTTT
CDR3 protein: CAISEGTENQPQHF

CDR3 length: 16
D gene: -
V gene: TRBV30
J gene: TRBJ2-7
clone size: -
CDR3 DNA: TGTGCCTGGAGTGTTAAAGGGGAACCTAGGGGCTACGAGCAGTACTTC
CDR3 protein: CAWSVKGEPRGYEQYF

CDR3 length: 15
D gene: -
V gene: TRBV30
J gene: TRBJ2-3
clone size: -
CDR3 DNA: TGTGTCTGGAGCCACACAGGTAGCCGGGCAGATACGCAGTATTTT
CDR3 protein: CVWSHTGSRADTQYF

CDR3 length: 16
D gene: TRBD1
V gene: TRBV7-2
J gene: TRBJ1-4
clone size: -
CDR3 DNA: TGTGCCAGCAGCTTGCAAGAGGGGGCGTTTTATGAAAAACTGTTTTTT
CDR3 protein: CASSLQEGAFYEKLFF

CDR3 length: 13
D gene: -
V gene: TRBV7-9
J gene: TRBJ2-3
clone size: once
CDR3 DNA: TGTGCCAGCAGCATCCAGAGCACAGATACGCAGTATTTT
CDR3 protein: CASSIQSTDTQYF

CDR3 length: 16
D gene: -
V gene: TRBV4-1
J gene: TRBJ2-7
clone size: few
CDR3 DNA: TGCGCCAGCAGCATTCGACCGGACAGTGTATCCTACGAGCAGTACTTC
CDR3 protein: CASSIRPDSVSYEQYF

CDR3 length: 17
D gene: -
V gene: TRBV9
J gene: TRBJ2-1
clone size: -
CDR3 DNA: TGTGCCAGCAGCCCGCGACTACTAGCTGAGTCCTACAATGAGCAGTTCTTC
CDR3 protein: CASSPRLLAESYNEQFF